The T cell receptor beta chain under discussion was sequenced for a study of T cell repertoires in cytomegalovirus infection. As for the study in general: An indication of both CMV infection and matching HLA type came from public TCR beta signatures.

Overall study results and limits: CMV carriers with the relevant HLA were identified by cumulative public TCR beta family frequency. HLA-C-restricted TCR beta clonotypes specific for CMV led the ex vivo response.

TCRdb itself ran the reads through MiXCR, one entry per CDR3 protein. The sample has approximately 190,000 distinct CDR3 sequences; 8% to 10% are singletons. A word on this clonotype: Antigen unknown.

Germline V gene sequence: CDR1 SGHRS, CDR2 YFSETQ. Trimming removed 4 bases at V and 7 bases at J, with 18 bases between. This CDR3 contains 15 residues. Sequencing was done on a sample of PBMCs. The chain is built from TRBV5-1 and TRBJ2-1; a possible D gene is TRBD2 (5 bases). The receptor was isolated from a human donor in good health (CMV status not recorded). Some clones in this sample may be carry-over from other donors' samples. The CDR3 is CASSPEGRRENEQFF. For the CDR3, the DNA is TGCGCCAGCAGCCCCGAGGGCCGGCGAGAGAATGAGCAGTTCTTC.